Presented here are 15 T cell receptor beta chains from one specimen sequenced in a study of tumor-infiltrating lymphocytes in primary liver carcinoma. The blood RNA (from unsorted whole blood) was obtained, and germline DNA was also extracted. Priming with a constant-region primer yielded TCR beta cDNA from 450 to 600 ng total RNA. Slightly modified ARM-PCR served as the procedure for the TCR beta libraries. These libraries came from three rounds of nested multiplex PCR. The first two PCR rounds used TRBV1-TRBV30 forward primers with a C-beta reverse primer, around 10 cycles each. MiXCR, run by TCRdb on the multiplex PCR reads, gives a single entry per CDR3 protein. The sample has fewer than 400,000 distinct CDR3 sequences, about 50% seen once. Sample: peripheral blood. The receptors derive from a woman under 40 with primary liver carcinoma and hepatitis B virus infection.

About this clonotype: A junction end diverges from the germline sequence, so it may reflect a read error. CDR3 amino acids: CASNLNTPDTQYF. CDR3 coding DNA: TGCGCCAGCAACCTCAATACCCCAGATACGCAGTATTTT. This chain links TRBV11-1 with TRBJ2-3; D gene unclear. The CDR3 consists of 13 residues. The germline V gene encodes CDR1 SGHAT and CDR2 FQDESV (reference sequence).

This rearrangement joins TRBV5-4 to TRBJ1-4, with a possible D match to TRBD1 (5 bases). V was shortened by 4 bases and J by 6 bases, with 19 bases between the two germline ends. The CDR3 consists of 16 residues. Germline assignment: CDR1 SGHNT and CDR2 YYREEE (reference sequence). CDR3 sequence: CASSDDRDGWDEKLFF. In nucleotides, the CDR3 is TGTGCCAGCAGCGACGACCGGGACGGATGGGATGAAAAACTGTTTTTT.

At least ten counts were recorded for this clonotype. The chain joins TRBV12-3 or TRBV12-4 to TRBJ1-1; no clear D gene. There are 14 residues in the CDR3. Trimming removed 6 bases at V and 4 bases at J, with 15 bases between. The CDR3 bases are TGTGCCAGCAGCCCCAGCGGGCTAGGCACTGAAGCTTTCTTT. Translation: CASSPSGLGTEAFF.

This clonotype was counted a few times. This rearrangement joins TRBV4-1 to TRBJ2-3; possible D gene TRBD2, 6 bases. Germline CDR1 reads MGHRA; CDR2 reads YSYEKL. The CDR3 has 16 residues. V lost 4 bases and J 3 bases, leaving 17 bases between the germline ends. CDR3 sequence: CASSRGLGRGTDTQYF. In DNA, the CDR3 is TGCGCCAGCAGCCGGGGACTCGGGAGAGGGACAGATACGCAGTATTTT.

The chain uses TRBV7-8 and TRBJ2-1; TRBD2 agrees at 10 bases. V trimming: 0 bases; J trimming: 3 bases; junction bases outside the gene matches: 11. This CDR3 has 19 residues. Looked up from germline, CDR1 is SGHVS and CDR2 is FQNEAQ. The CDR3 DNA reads TGTGCCAGCAGCTTAGCTCCTAGCGGGAGCCATGGGGGCTACAATGAGCAGTTCTTC. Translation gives CASSLAPSGSHGGYNEQFF.

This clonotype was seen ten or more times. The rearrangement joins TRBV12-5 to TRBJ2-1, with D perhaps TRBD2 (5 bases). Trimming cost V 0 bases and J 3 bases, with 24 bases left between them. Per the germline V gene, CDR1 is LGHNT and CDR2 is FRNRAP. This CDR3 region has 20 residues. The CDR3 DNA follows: TGTGCTAGTGGTTTGGTAAGATTGAGCGAGAGAGGGAGAGGCTACAATGAGCAGTTCTTC. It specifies CASGLVRLSERGRGYNEQFF.

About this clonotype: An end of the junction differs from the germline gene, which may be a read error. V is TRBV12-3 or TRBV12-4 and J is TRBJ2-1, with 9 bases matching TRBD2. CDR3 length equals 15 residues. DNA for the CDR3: TGTGCAAGCAGCCTGTCCGGGACTAGCATACTTGAGCAGTTCTTC. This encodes CASSLSGTSILEQFF.

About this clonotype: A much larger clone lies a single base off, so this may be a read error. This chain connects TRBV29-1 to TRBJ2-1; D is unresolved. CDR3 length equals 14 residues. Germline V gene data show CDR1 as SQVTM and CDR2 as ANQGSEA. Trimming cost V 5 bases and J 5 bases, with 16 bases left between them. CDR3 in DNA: TGCAGCGTTTGGCGGCTAGTCGGCGACAATGAGCAGTTCTTC. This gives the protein CSVWRLVGDNEQFF.

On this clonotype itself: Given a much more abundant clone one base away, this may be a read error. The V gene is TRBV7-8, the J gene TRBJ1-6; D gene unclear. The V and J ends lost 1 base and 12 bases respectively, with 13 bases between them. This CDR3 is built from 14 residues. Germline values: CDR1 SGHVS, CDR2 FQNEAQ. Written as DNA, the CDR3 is TGTGCCAGCAGCTTAGTCGGGAGTGTGGGACCCCTCCACTTT. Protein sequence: CASSLVGSVGPLHF.

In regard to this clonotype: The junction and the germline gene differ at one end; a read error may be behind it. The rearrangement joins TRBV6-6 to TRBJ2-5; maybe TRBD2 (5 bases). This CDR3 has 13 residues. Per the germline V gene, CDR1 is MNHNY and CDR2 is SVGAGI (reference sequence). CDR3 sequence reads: CACSREWEETQYF. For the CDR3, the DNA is TGTGCCTGCAGTCGAGAATGGGAGGAGACCCAGTACTTC.

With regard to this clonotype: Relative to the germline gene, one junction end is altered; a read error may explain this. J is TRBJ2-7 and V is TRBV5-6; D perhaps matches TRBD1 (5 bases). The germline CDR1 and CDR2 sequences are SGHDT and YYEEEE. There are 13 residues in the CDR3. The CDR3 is CASSISGSGEQYF. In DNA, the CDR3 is TGCGCCAGCAGCATTTCAGGGTCTGGGGAGCAGTACTTC.

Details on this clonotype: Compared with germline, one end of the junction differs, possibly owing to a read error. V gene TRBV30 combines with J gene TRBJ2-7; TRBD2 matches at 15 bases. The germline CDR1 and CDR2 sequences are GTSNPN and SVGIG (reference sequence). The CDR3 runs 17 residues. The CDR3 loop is CAWSVSRTSGRAGEHYF. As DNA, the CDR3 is TGTGCCTGGAGTGTAAGCCGGACTAGCGGGAGGGCGGGCGAGCACTACTTC.

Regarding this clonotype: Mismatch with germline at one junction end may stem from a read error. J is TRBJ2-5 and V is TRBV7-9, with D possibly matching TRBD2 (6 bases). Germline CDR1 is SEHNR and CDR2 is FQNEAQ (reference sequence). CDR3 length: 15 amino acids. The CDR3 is CASSPFVGGGETRYF. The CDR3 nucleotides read TGTGCCAGCAGCCCGTTTGTGGGAGGTGGAGAGACCCGGTACTTC.

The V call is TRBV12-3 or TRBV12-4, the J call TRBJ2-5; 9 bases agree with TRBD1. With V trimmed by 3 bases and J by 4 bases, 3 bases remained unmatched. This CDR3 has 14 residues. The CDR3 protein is CASSFSTGGETQYF. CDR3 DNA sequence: TGTGCCAGCAGTTTCTCGACAGGGGGAGAGACCCAGTACTTC.

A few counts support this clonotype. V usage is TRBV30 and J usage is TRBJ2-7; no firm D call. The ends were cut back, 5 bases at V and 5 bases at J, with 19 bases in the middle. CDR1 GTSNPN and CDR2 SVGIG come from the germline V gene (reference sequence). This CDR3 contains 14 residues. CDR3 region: CAWETHSGLNEQYF. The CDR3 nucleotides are TGTGCCTGGGAAACACATTCCGGTTTGAACGAGCAGTACTTC.